The source of this T cell receptor beta chain is a study of identical twins. Using its own MiXCR run on the 5' RACE reads, TCRdb lists one record per CDR3 protein. The table records some 270,000 distinct CDR3 sequences, approximately 8.3% of them present only once. CDR1 MNHEY and CDR2 SVGEGT come from the germline V gene. The J segment lost 5 bases and the V segment lost 2 bases, leaving 8 bases of the junction unmatched. CDR3 length: 15 residues. These data were likewise used in another study, on yellow fever vaccine responses in identical twins. That paper notes: Reportedly, twins showed a vaccine T cell response that looked partly convergent and partly personalized.

The sequencing sample was made of CD8+ T cells sorted from blood. The sequence came from a woman aged 18-35 years in good health. The rearrangement links TRBV6-2 or TRBV6-3 to TRBJ1-1, with TRBD1 matching over 7 bases. The chain's CDR3 is CASSYVDRYKTEAFF. CDR3 sequence (DNA): TGTGCCAGCAGTTACGTGGACAGGTATAAGACTGAAGCTTTCTTT.